This is a list of T cell receptor beta chains from one sample in a study of blood T cell repertoires in COVID-19. TCRdb's table, derived via immunoSEQ multiplex PCR, lists solely in-frame clones and lacks some. The sample shows 110,000 to 150,000 clones, 80% of them seen only once. The sequencing sample was made of peripheral blood. The receptors come from a woman aged 45-59 years with acute or convalescent COVID-19. CDR3s include the opening cysteine and the closing phenylalanine or tryptophan. Fields, in order: J gene, clone size, V gene, D gene, CDR3 DNA, CDR3 protein. The D gene is left open where the match is weak. Size values are once, few and many counts, or a class for expanded clones, and some rows have none.

J gene: TRBJ2-7; clone size: .; V gene: TRBV11-2; D gene: TRBD1; CDR3 DNA: TGTGCCAGCAGCCGCCCGCAAACAGGGGGCAGGGGCGAGCAGTACTTC; CDR3 protein: CASSRPQTGGRGEQYF
J gene: TRBJ2-7; clone size: .; V gene: TRBV7-7; D gene: .; CDR3 DNA: TGTGCCAGCAGCCCGGACAACGGCTACGAGCAGTACTTC; CDR3 protein: CASSPDNGYEQYF
J gene: TRBJ2-3; clone size: .; V gene: TRBV28; D gene: .; CDR3 DNA: TGTGCCAGCAGTTTATCTCGGACAGGCACAGATACGCAGTATTTT; CDR3 protein: CASSLSRTGTDTQYF
J gene: TRBJ1-2; clone size: .; V gene: TRBV19; D gene: TRBD1; CDR3 DNA: TGTGCCAGTAGTATTCTCGGATGGACAGGGGGAAACTATGGCTACACCTTC; CDR3 protein: CASSILGWTGGNYGYTF
J gene: TRBJ2-2; clone size: .; V gene: TRBV29-1; D gene: .; CDR3 DNA: TGCAGCGTCGCACAGGGAGCGAACACCGGGGAGCTGTTTTTT; CDR3 protein: CSVAQGANTGELFF
J gene: TRBJ2-7; clone size: .; V gene: TRBV27; D gene: TRBD1; CDR3 DNA: TGTGCCAGCAGTTTATGGCAGGGGGCGCACGAGCAGTACTTC; CDR3 protein: CASSLWQGAHEQYF
J gene: TRBJ1-1; clone size: .; V gene: TRBV6-6; D gene: TRBD1; CDR3 DNA: TGTGCCAGCAGTCAGGGGGCAGGGGGAGGCACTGAAGCTTTCTTT; CDR3 protein: CASSQGAGGGTEAFF
J gene: TRBJ1-3; clone size: .; V gene: TRBV19; D gene: TRBD1; CDR3 DNA: TGTGCCAGTAGCGAAACAGGGGGTTCAGGAAACACCATATATTTT; CDR3 protein: CASSETGGSGNTIYF
J gene: TRBJ1-1; clone size: .; V gene: TRBV29-1; D gene: .; CDR3 DNA: TGCAGCGTTGAAGACCCACAGAATTTGCGGGTGAACACTGAAGCTTTCTTT; CDR3 protein: CSVEDPQNLRVNTEAFF
J gene: TRBJ2-7; clone size: .; V gene: TRBV4-1; D gene: .; CDR3 DNA: TGCGCCAGCAGCCAAGATCAGGGGGGCCCCGCAAACGAGCAGTACTTC; CDR3 protein: CASSQDQGGPANEQYF
J gene: TRBJ1-4; clone size: .; V gene: TRBV19; D gene: TRBD1; CDR3 DNA: TGTGCCAGTAGCATGGTGGGACAGGGGCCTGCAACTAATGAAAAACTGTTTTTT; CDR3 protein: CASSMVGQGPATNEKLFF
J gene: TRBJ1-2; clone size: .; V gene: TRBV6-1; D gene: .; CDR3 DNA: TGTGCCAGCAGTGAAACGGGAGTCTATGGCTACACCTTC; CDR3 protein: CASSETGVYGYTF
J gene: TRBJ1-4; clone size: .; V gene: TRBV6-1; D gene: TRBD1; CDR3 DNA: TGTGCCAGCAGTGAAGGACAGGGTGAGGAAAAACTGTTTTTT; CDR3 protein: CASSEGQGEEKLFF
J gene: TRBJ2-1; clone size: .; V gene: TRBV7-7; D gene: TRBD2; CDR3 DNA: TGTGCCAGCAGCTTAGGGGTGGGGCTAGCGGGGGATGAGCAGTTCTTC; CDR3 protein: CASSLGVGLAGDEQFF
J gene: TRBJ1-1; clone size: .; V gene: TRBV9; D gene: .; CDR3 DNA: TGTGCCAGCAGCGCGAGACAGAGGATGGACACTGAAGCTTTCTTT; CDR3 protein: CASSARQRMDTEAFF
J gene: TRBJ2-7; clone size: .; V gene: TRBV20-1; D gene: .; CDR3 DNA: TGCAGTGCTAGAGCAGAATACGAGCAGTACTTC; CDR3 protein: CSARAEYEQYF
J gene: TRBJ1-3; clone size: .; V gene: TRBV3-1/TRBV3-2; D gene: TRBD1; CDR3 DNA: TGTGCCAGCAGCCAGGACAGGGGGCACACCATATATTTT; CDR3 protein: CASSQDRGHTIYF
J gene: TRBJ2-1; clone size: .; V gene: TRBV5-1; D gene: TRBD2; CDR3 DNA: TGCGCCAGCAGCTCCACGGGGGGGCCGCCGGGATATGAGCAGTTCTTC; CDR3 protein: CASSSTGGPPGYEQFF
J gene: TRBJ1-1; clone size: .; V gene: TRBV12-3/TRBV12-4; D gene: .; CDR3 DNA: TGTGCCAGCAGTTTCAATCCAGGGCGAGCTTTCTTT; CDR3 protein: CASSFNPGRAFF
J gene: TRBJ1-3; clone size: .; V gene: TRBV10-3; D gene: TRBD1; CDR3 DNA: TGTGCCATCAGTGTGGGACAGGGGAGCATATATTTT; CDR3 protein: CAISVGQGSIYF
J gene: TRBJ1-1; clone size: once; V gene: TRBV10-3; D gene: .; CDR3 DNA: TGTGCCTCCACAGGGAACACTGAAGCTTTCTTT; CDR3 protein: CASTGNTEAFF
J gene: TRBJ1-2; clone size: .; V gene: TRBV6-2/TRBV6-3; D gene: TRBD1; CDR3 DNA: TGTGCCAGCAGTCCCCGGGACAGGGTTCGTTATGGCTACACCTTC; CDR3 protein: CASSPRDRVRYGYTF
J gene: TRBJ1-1; clone size: .; V gene: TRBV29-1; D gene: .; CDR3 DNA: TGCAGCGTGACTACCGGGACAAAGGTAGCTGAAGCTTTCTTT; CDR3 protein: CSVTTGTKVAEAFF
J gene: TRBJ1-2; clone size: .; V gene: TRBV2; D gene: .; CDR3 DNA: TGTGCCAGCAGTCCCTACAACCCGGCCGGGGTAGACTATGGCTACACCTTC; CDR3 protein: CASSPYNPAGVDYGYTF
J gene: TRBJ1-2; clone size: .; V gene: TRBV11-1; D gene: .; CDR3 DNA: TGTGCCAGCAGCTCTTTCCCCTCCGGTGACTACACCTTC; CDR3 protein: CASSSFPSGDYTF
J gene: TRBJ2-7; clone size: .; V gene: TRBV10-3; D gene: TRBD2; CDR3 DNA: TGTGCCATCAGCCCTGGACTAGACTCCTACGAGCAGTACTTC; CDR3 protein: CAISPGLDSYEQYF
J gene: TRBJ2-1; clone size: .; V gene: TRBV20-1; D gene: TRBD2; CDR3 DNA: TGCAGTGCTAGTCCTACTAGCGGGGGGCGGGATGAGCAGTTCTTC; CDR3 protein: CSASPTSGGRDEQFF